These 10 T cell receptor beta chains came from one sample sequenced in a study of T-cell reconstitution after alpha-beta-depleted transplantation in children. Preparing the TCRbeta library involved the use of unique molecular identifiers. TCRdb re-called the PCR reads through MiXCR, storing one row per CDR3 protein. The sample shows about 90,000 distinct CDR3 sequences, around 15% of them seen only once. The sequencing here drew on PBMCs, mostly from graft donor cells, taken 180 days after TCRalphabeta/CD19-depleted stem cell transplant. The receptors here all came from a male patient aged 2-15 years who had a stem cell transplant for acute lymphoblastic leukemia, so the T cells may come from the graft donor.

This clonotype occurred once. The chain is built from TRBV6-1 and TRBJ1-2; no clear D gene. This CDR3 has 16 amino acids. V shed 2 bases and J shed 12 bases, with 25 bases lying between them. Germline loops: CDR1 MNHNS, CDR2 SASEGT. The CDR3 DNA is TGTGCCAGCAGTGAAAGTAGGGTGTCCCCCTTGGGCTTAAACACCTTC. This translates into CASSESRVSPLGLNTF.

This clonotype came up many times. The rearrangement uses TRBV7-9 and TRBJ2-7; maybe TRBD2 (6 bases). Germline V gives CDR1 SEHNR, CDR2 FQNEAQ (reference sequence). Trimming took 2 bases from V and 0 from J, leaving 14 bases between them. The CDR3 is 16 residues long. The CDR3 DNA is TGTGCCAGCAGCTTAAGCTCCCTAGCGCACTCCTACGAGCAGTACTTC. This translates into CASSLSSLAHSYEQYF.

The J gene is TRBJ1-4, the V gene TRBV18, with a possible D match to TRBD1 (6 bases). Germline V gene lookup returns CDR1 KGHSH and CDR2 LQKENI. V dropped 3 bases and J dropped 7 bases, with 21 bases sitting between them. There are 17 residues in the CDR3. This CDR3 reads CASSPSGPGEGSEKLFF. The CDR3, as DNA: TGTGCCAGCTCACCTTCGGGCCCAGGGGAGGGCTCTGAAAAACTGTTTTTT.

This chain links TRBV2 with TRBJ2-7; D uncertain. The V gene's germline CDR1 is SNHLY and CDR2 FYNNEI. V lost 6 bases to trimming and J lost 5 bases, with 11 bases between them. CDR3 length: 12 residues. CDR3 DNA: TGTGCCAGCAGGGGTCCTCTAAACGAGCAGTACTTC. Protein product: CASRGPLNEQYF.

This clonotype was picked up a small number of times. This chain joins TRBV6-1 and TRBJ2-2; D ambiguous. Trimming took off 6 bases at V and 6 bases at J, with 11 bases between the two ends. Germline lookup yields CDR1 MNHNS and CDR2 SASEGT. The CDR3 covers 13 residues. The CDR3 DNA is TGTGCCAGCAGCCCACAGTCTGCCGGGGAGCTGTTTTTT. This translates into CASSPQSAGELFF.

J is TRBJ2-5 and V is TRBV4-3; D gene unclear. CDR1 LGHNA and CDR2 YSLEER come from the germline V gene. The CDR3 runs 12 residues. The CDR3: CVPVVAQETQYF. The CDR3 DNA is TGCGTTCCGGTGGTGGCACAAGAGACCCAGTACTTC.

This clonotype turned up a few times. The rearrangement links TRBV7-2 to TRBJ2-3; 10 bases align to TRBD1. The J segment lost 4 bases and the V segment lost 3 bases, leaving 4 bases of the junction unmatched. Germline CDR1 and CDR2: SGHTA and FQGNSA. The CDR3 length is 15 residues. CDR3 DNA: TGTGCCAGCAGCTTTGGGACAGGGGTCGCAGATACGCAGTATTTT. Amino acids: CASSFGTGVADTQYF.

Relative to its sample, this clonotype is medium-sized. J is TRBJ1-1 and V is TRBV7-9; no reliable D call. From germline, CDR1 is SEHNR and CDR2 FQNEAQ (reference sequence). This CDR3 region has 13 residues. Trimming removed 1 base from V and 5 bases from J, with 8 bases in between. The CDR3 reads CASSLVPGTEAFF. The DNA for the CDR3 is TGTGCCAGCAGCTTAGTCCCGGGAACTGAAGCTTTCTTT.

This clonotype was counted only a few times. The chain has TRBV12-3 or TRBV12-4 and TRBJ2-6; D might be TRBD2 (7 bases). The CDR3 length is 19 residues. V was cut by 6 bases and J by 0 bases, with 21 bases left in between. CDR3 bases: TGTGCCAGCAGCCGAACAGCCGGGGGGCTGCTCTCTGGGGCCAACGTCCTGACTTTC. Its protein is CASSRTAGGLLSGANVLTF.

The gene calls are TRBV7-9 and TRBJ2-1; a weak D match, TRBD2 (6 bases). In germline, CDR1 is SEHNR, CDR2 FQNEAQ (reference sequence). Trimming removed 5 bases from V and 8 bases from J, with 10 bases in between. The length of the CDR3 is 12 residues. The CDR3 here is CASSPGRHEQFF. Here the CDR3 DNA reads TGTGCCAGCAGCCCAGGGAGGCATGAGCAGTTCTTC.